This T cell receptor (beta chain) is drawn from a study of shared clonotypes between healthy human individuals. About the research overall: Used for every donor were three CD4 naive, three CD4 memory, two CD8 naive and one CD8 memory plate.

This clone was seen once. Its antigen is unknown. Other DNA sequences from this sample encode an identical CDR3 as well. The CDR3 loop spans 12 amino acids. In germline, CDR1 is SNHLY, CDR2 FYNNEI. V gave up 3 bases and J gave up 5 bases; unmatched junction bases: 0. Findings of the study overall: Genetic and exposure-history diversity was limited by the few donors.

Genomic DNA per cell subset filled all wells of several immunoSEQ plates. Repertoires were generated with immunoSEQ multiplex PCR, while TCRdb's copy carries only in-frame clones and drops some. The sample comprises under 1,900,000 clones, about 98.5% of which are singletons, and around 0.33% rests with the top ten. Material for sequencing was naive CD4+ T cells sorted from blood. Indicated subset: CD45RA+ positively selected. The TCR sequence derives from a man aged 25 to 40 in good health. This chain joins TRBV2 and TRBJ2-5; TRBD1 agrees at 7 bases. CDR3 nucleotides: TGTGCCAGCAGTGACAGGGGGGAGACCCAGTACTTC. Its translation is CASSDRGETQYF. Looking up the rest from reference TRBV2 and TRBJ2-5 gives the full variable domain: EPEVTQTPSHQVTQMGQEVILRCVPISNHLYFYWYRQILGQKVEFLVSFYNNEISEKSEIFDDQFSVERPDGSNFTLKIRSTKLEDSAMYFCASSDRGETQYFGPGTRLLVL.